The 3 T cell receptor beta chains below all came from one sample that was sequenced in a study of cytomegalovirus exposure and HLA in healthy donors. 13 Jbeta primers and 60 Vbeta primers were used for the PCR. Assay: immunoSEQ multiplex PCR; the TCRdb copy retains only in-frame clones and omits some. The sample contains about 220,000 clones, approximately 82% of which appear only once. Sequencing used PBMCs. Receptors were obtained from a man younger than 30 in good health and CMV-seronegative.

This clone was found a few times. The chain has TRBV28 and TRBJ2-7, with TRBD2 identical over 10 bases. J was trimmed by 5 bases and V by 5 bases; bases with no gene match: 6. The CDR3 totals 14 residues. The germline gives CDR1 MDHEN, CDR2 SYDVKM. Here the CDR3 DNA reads TGTGCCAGCAGTAGCCTAGCGGGAGTTAACGAGCAGTACTTC. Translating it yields CASSSLAGVNEQYF.

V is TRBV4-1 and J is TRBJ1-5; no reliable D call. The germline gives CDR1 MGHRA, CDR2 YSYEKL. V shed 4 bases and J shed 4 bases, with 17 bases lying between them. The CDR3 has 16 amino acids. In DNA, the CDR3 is TGCGCCAGCAGCCTAGTTGTGGAGGTTTGGAATCAGCCCCAGCATTTT. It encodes CASSLVVEVWNQPQHF.

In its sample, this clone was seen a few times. CDR3 residues: CASLGGTVNYGYTF. DNA of the CDR3: TGTGCCAGCTTAGGTGGGACAGTTAACTATGGCTACACCTTC. The chain couples TRBV28 to TRBJ1-2; 7 bases agree with TRBD1. The CDR3 has 14 residues. Per germline, CDR1 MDHEN and CDR2 SYDVKM. V was pared by 8 bases and J by 1 base, with 7 bases of the junction left unmatched.